Following are 13 T cell receptor beta chains from one sample sequenced in a study of cytomegalovirus exposure and HLA in healthy donors. In the PCR, 60 Vbeta and 13 Jbeta primers were used. The protocol was immunoSEQ multiplex PCR, while the TCRdb copy is restricted to in-frame clones and leaves out a portion. Of about 120,000 clones in the sample, less than 80% were seen once. Sequenced: PBMCs. These receptors all stem from a woman in her 50s in good health and CMV-seropositive.

As regards this clone: Distinct nucleotide sequences in the sample also encode this CDR3. The CDR3 nucleotides read TGTGCCAGCAGCTTGGACACTAACTATGGCTACACCTTC. Its translation is CASSLDTNYGYTF. The chain links TRBV7-2 to TRBJ1-2; possibly TRBD1 for D (5 bases). Germline CDR1 reads SGHTA; CDR2 reads FQGNSA. The CDR3 has 13 residues. Trimming took off 3 bases at V and 0 bases at J, with 5 bases between the two ends.

The chain uses TRBV6-5 and TRBJ2-2; 9 bases match TRBD1. CDR3 length: 15 amino acids. The germline gives CDR1 MNHEY, CDR2 SVGAGI. The J segment lost 4 bases and the V segment lost 6 bases, leaving 6 bases of the junction unmatched. Here the CDR3 reads CASSQYRGRTGELFF. CDR3 in DNA: TGTGCCAGCAGCCAATACAGGGGGCGCACCGGGGAGCTGTTTTTT.

This clone has only one observation. The J gene is TRBJ2-1, the V gene TRBV4-2, with 8 bases aligning to TRBD2. The V segment lost 1 base and the J segment 8 bases; nucleotides outside the gene matches: 7. The CDR3 contains 15 residues. CDR1 is LGHNA and CDR2 is YNFKEQ in the germline V gene. CDR3 amino acids: CASSQGRGTSDEQFF. DNA of the CDR3: TGTGCCAGCAGCCAAGGGAGGGGGACTAGTGATGAGCAGTTCTTC.

The chain employs TRBV9 and TRBJ2-7; 9 positions match TRBD2. Germline values: CDR1 SGDLS, CDR2 YYNGEE. The CDR3 covers 15 residues. With 4 bases clipped from V and 6 bases from J, the junction kept 11 bases outside the gene matches. This CDR3 is CASSPLGAGGPEQYF. The CDR3 DNA sequence: TGTGCCAGCAGCCCCTTGGGGGCGGGAGGGCCCGAGCAGTACTTC. Together with reference TRBV9 and TRBJ2-7, the CDR3 gives the full variable domain: DSGVTQTPKHLITATGQRVTLRCSPRSGDLSVYWYQQSLDQGLQFLIQYYNGEERAKGNILERFSAQQFPDLHSELNLSSLELGDSALYFCASSPLGAGGPEQYFGPGTRLTVT.

This clone has just a few counts. At the DNA level, this CDR3 is encoded by other sequences in the same sample as well. This chain links TRBV9 with TRBJ2-5; 10 bases agree with TRBD2. The length of the CDR3 is 14 residues. The V gene end was trimmed by 2 bases and the J gene end by 3 bases; junction bases not matched to a gene: 1. Germline lookup yields CDR1 SGDLS and CDR2 YYNGEE. CDR3 sequence: CASSVGLAEETQYF. The CDR3 DNA is TGTGCCAGCAGCGTCGGACTAGCGGAAGAGACCCAGTACTTC.

The chain employs TRBV12-2 and TRBJ1-5; the table gives TRBD1 as D, unverified against the DNA. TRBV12-2 has pseudogene status. The CDR3 extends over 14 amino acids. The CDR3 loop is CASRLLQDNQPQHF. The CDR3 DNA reads TGTGCAAGTCGCTTACTGCAGGACAATCAGCCCCAGCATTTT.

The gene calls are TRBV5-1 and TRBJ2-7, with 8 bases lining up with TRBD1. Trimming cost V 2 bases and J 1 base; bases outside gene matches: 8. The CDR3 contains 16 residues. Germline V gives CDR1 SGHRS, CDR2 YFSETQ. The CDR3 DNA reads as TGCGCCAGCAGCTTCCCCAAGGACAGGGTTTCCTACGAGCAGTACTTC. This translates into CASSFPKDRVSYEQYF.

The rearrangement links TRBV7-9 to TRBJ1-1; 7 bases align to TRBD1. CDR1 is SEHNR and CDR2 is FQNEAQ in the germline V gene (reference sequence). This CDR3 spans 14 amino acids. V lost 4 bases and J lost 2; bases outside the gene matches: 4. Here the CDR3 reads CASSWLGGNTEAFF. CDR3 nucleotides: TGTGCCAGCAGCTGGCTAGGGGGCAACACTGAAGCTTTCTTT.

This clone was seen a few times. The CDR3, as DNA: TGTGCCAGCAGTGAAGCGCTAGGGACAGAAGAGACCCAGTACTTC. Translated: CASSEALGTEETQYF. The genes are TRBV6-1 and TRBJ2-5; 7 bases fit TRBD1. The CDR3 sequence is 15 residues long. V shed 0 bases and J 3 bases; nucleotides not matched to a gene: 4. The germline V gene encodes CDR1 MNHNS and CDR2 SASEGT.

This clone was counted once. Written as DNA, the CDR3 is TGTGCCAGCAGCTTCGACAGGGAAGACACCTTC. Its translation: CASSFDREDTF. The rearrangement links TRBV5-5 to TRBJ1-2; 7 nucleotides match TRBD1. V shed 2 bases, J shed 12 bases, and the junction held 4 bases outside the gene matches. The CDR3 spans 11 residues. Germline-derived CDR1 and CDR2 are SGHKS and YYEKEE (reference sequence).

The V gene is TRBV28, the J gene TRBJ1-4; a weak D match, TRBD1 (5 bases). Trimming stripped 4 bases from V and 4 bases from J, with 10 bases between. This CDR3 has 14 residues. Germline V gives CDR1 MDHEN, CDR2 SYDVKM. CDR3 sequence: CASSSQGNNEKLFF. The CDR3 nucleotides read TGTGCCAGCAGTTCGCAGGGTAATAATGAAAAACTGTTTTTT.

The rearrangement joins TRBV15 to TRBJ1-2, with 8 bases that match TRBD1. The CDR3 is 15 residues long. Trimming at V came to 1 base and at J to 5 bases, leaving 6 bases not matched to a gene. Germline V gives CDR1 LNHNV, CDR2 YYDKDF (reference sequence). CDR3 loop: CATSRVAGGEYGYTF. CDR3 coding DNA: TGTGCCACCAGCAGAGTGGCAGGGGGCGAATATGGCTACACCTTC.

The chain carries TRBV6-1 and TRBJ2-1; 9 nucleotides agree with TRBD2. Germline V gives CDR1 MNHNS, CDR2 SASEGT. Germline trimming cut 3 bases from V and 4 bases from J; bases unmatched to any gene: 7. This CDR3 region has 16 residues. The CDR3 is CASSDILAGSYNEQFF. The CDR3 DNA is TGTGCCAGCAGTGATATTCTAGCGGGGTCTTACAATGAGCAGTTCTTC.